This entry lists 3 T cell receptor beta chains sequenced from one sample in a study of cytomegalovirus exposure and HLA in healthy donors (dated by TCRdb to about 2017). Receptor amplification or capture employed the immunoSEQ multiplex PCR assay. A mixture of 60 forward primers for TCR Vbeta segments and 13 reverse primers for TCR Jbeta segments was used in the multiplex PCR. Held by TCRdb, this immuneACCESS table contains in-frame sequences only and omits some clones. Under half of the omission traces to an unresolved V gene where checked; the cause of the rest is unknown. The sample contains some 150,000 clones, 73% of them found a single time. Approximately 14% of the sample comes from the top ten. The sequencing sample was made of PBMCs. These receptors were obtained from a human donor in good health.

The gene calls are TRBV11-2 and TRBJ2-1, with a weak D call TRBD2 (5 bases). The CDR3 is 12 residues long. Trimming took 1 base from V and 10 from J, leaving 8 bases between them. Germline V gives CDR1 SGHAT, CDR2 FQNNGV. In DNA form, the CDR3 reads TGTGCCAGCAGCTTAGGGCGGAGGGAGCAGTTCTTC. Translation: CASSLGRREQFF.

In DNA form, the CDR3 reads TGTGCCAGCAGCTTATGGTCGGAGAACTACGAGCAGTACTTC. Its translation is CASSLWSENYEQYF. The chain recombines TRBV7-9 with TRBJ2-7; no reliable D call. V was trimmed by 2 bases and J by 3 bases, leaving 11 bases between them. This CDR3 region has 14 residues. Germline V lookup: CDR1 SEHNR, CDR2 FQNEAQ (reference sequence). The whole variable domain, remainder taken from reference TRBV7-9 and TRBJ2-7, is DTGVSQNPRHKITKRGQNVTFRCDPISEHNRLYWYRQTLGQGPEFLTYFQNEAQLEKSRLLSDRFSAERPKGSFSTLEIQRTEQGDSAMYLCASSLWSENYEQYFGPGTRLTVT.

V usage is TRBV4-1 and J usage is TRBJ2-3; D might be TRBD2 (6 bases). With 4 bases removed from V and 9 bases from J, the gap between germline ends came to 14 bases. The length of the CDR3 is 13 residues. Germline V gene sequence: CDR1 MGHRA, CDR2 YSYEKL. The CDR3 here is CASSLSSVGTQYF. In DNA form, the CDR3 reads TGCGCCAGCAGCCTATCTAGCGTGGGCACGCAGTATTTT.